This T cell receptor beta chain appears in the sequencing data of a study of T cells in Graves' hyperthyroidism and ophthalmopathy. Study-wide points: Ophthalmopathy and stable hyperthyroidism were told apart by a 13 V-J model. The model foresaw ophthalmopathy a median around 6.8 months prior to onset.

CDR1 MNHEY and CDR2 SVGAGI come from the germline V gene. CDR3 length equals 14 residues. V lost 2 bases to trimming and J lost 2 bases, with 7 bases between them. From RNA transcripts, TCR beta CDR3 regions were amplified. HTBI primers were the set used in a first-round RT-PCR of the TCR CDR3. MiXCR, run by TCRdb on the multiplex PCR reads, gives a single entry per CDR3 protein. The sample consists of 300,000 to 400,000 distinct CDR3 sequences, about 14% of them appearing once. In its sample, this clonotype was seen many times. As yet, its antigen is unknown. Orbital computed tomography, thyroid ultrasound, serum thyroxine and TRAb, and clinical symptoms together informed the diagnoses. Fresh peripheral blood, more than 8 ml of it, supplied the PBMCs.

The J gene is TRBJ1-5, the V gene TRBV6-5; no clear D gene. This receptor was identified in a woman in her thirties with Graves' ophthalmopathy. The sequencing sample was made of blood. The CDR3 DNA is TGTGCCAGCAGTTACACGGTCGGCAATCAGCCCCAGCATTTT. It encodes CASSYTVGNQPQHF.